This T cell receptor (beta chain) was found in a study of human T cells and chemical hapten exposure. Study-level findings and limits: Given that the donors had alopecia, their immune response may differ from that seen in healthy people.

Germline V lookup: CDR1 MGHDK, CDR2 SYGVNS. V gave up 2 bases and J gave up 2 bases, with 7 bases separating them. The CDR3 loop spans 15 amino acids. Indicated time point: patch test 3, about 24 weeks after DPC sensitization. Treatment indicated: therapeutic diphenylcyclopropenone sensitization with weekly scalp DPC. Blood draws came first, before each patch test. TCRdb fed the RACE reads into MiXCR, producing one record per CDR3 protein. The table lists tens of thousands of distinct CDR3 sequences, 11% of them singletons. As regards this clonotype: The antigen remains undetermined.

Sequenced here: whole blood, sampled in connection with sensitization to the hapten diphenylcyclopropenone (DPC). The receptor's source is a woman between 50 and 59 years old with alopecia areata. Some clones in this sample may be carry-over from other donors' samples. The chain combines TRBV25-1 with TRBJ1-6; no firm D call. CDR3 sequence (DNA): TGTGCCAGCAGTGAACCCGGGACCTATAATTCACCCCTCCACTTT. This gives the protein CASSEPGTYNSPLHF.